The sequence of this T cell receptor (beta chain) was determined in a study of blood T cell repertoires in COVID-19. V gave up 2 bases and J gave up 4 bases, with 9 bases separating them. The CDR3 is 13 residues long. CDR1 and CDR2 from the germline V gene are SGHRS and YFSETQ. Clinical history as reported by participants underpinned cohort assignment. The assay was immunoSEQ multiplex PCR, and TCRdb's table has in-frame clones only and misses some. This repertoire shows roughly 240,000 clones, about 90% found once; its top ten account for just over 0.85%. The receptor comes from a man in his forties or fifties who had been exposed to COVID-19. The chain uses TRBV5-1 and TRBJ1-1; D is unclear. The source material was PBMCs or T cells enriched from blood (not recorded which). The CDR3 region is CASSFGERTEAFF. In DNA form, the CDR3 reads TGCGCCAGCAGCTTCGGGGAGCGCACTGAAGCTTTCTTT.